The 28 T cell receptor beta chains in this list originate from one sample, sequenced in a study of T cells after posttransplantation cyclophosphamide. The naive gate required viable CD3+CD4+ or CD3+CD8+ cells with CCR7+CD45RA+CD45RO-CD95-CD27+CD28+ phenotype. Clones were sequenced by immunoSEQ multiplex PCR, and TCRdb holds only the in-frame ones, with some missing. The sample has about 30,000 clones, roughly 91% seen once. The sequencing input was naive CD4+ T cells sorted from blood. All receptors come from a man in his thirties or forties in good health and a related stem cell transplant donor.

The chain recombines TRBV19 with TRBJ1-5; the match to TRBD1 covers 8 bases. Germline V gives CDR1 LNHDA, CDR2 SQIVND (reference sequence). The J segment lost 0 bases and the V segment lost 7 bases, leaving 5 bases of the junction unmatched. The CDR3 spans 15 residues. This chain's CDR3 is CASIDRGGSNQPQHF. The CDR3 nucleotides read TGTGCCAGTATTGACAGGGGAGGTAGCAATCAGCCCCAGCATTTT.

The chain couples TRBV11-3 to TRBJ2-3; D unclear. The germline V gene encodes CDR1 SGHNT and CDR2 YENEEA. Trimming shortened V by 2 bases and J by 4 bases, and 4 bases separated the two germline ends. The CDR3 spans 12 residues. The CDR3 nucleotides read TGTGCCAGCAGCTTAAGAGCAGATACGCAGTATTTT. This gives the protein CASSLRADTQYF.

The chain recombines TRBV5-1 with TRBJ2-5, with a tentative D call TRBD2 (5 bases). The ends were cut back, 1 base at V and 1 base at J, with 8 bases in the middle. CDR3 length: 14 amino acids. The germline V gene has CDR1 SGHRS and CDR2 YFSETQ. The CDR3 DNA reads TGCGCCAGCAGCTTGTTAGGACTCCAAGAGACCCAGTACTTC. This translates into CASSLLGLQETQYF.

This clone has just one count. The chain combines TRBV27 with TRBJ2-3; maybe TRBD1 (6 bases). Germline CDR1 MNHEY, CDR2 SMNVEV (reference sequence). This CDR3 region has 14 residues. V was pared by 7 bases and J by 2 bases, with 13 bases between. The CDR3 coding sequence is TGTGCCAGCACCGTAGGGACACCCACAGATACGCAGTATTTT. This gives the protein CASTVGTPTDTQYF.

A few counts support this clone. Here the CDR3 reads CASSVGLLNTEAFF. CDR3 bases: TGTGCCAGCAGCGTTGGACTTTTGAACACTGAAGCTTTCTTT. The rearrangement uses TRBV9 and TRBJ1-1; D uncertain. Germline V gene sequence: CDR1 SGDLS, CDR2 YYNGEE. The CDR3 extends over 14 amino acids. The V end lost 2 bases, the J end lost 0 bases, and 8 bases lay between the germline ends.

J is TRBJ1-2 and V is TRBV7-3, with a possible D match to TRBD1 (5 bases). This CDR3 contains 13 residues. Trimming pared 5 bases from V and 7 bases from J, leaving 14 bases between. Germline CDR1 is SGHTA and CDR2 is FQGTGA. This chain's CDR3 is CASSPDSFRGYTF. The CDR3 bases are TGTGCCAGCAGCCCCGACAGCTTCCGTGGCTACACCTTC.

This sequence joins TRBV19 and TRBJ1-4, with D possibly being TRBD1 (6 bases). This CDR3 comprises 15 residues. Germline CDR1 is LNHDA and CDR2 is SQIVND (reference sequence). Trimming left V 0 bases short and J 3 bases short, with 8 bases between. The CDR3 sequence: CASSIDGGANEKLFF. The CDR3 DNA reads TGTGCCAGTAGTATAGATGGGGGCGCTAATGAAAAACTGTTTTTT. The complete variable domain, with remaining parts taken from reference TRBV19 and TRBJ1-4, reads DGGITQSPKYLFRKEGQNVTLSCEQNLNHDAMYWYRQDPGQGLRLIYYSQIVNDFQKGDIAEGYSVSREKKESFPLTVTSAQKNPTAFYLCASSIDGGANEKLFFGSGTQLSVL.

The rearrangement links TRBV2 to TRBJ2-7; D ambiguous. This CDR3 is 11 amino acids long. Looked up from germline, CDR1 is SNHLY and CDR2 is FYNNEI. V shed 6 bases and J shed 2 bases, with 5 bases lying between them. The CDR3 sequence is CASRTTYEQYF. The CDR3, as DNA: TGTGCCAGCAGAACAACCTACGAGCAGTACTTC.

The V call is TRBV7-9, the J call TRBJ1-3; tentative D call: TRBD1 (6 bases). CDR1 and CDR2 from the germline V gene are SEHNR and FQNEAQ (reference sequence). The germline V and J ends were trimmed by 5 bases and 4 bases, with 18 bases remaining between them. The CDR3 totals 16 residues. CDR3 amino acids: CASSHRGGAGGNTIYF. CDR3 nucleotide sequence: TGTGCCAGCAGCCACCGGGGGGGGGCGGGAGGAAACACCATATATTTT.

This clone turned up a few times. The genes are TRBV6-6 and TRBJ1-3, with 8 bases matching TRBD1. Germline CDR1 MNHNY, CDR2 SVGAGI (reference sequence). This CDR3 has 15 amino acids. V dropped 4 bases and J dropped 0; count of bases not matched to a gene: 2. CDR3 nucleotides: TGTGCCAGCAGTTCTGGACAGGGCTCTGGAAACACCATATATTTT. This translates into CASSSGQGSGNTIYF.

The chain recombines TRBV9 with TRBJ2-7; D perhaps matches TRBD1 (6 bases). This CDR3 is built from 16 residues. The ends were cut back, 3 bases at V and 4 bases at J, with 20 bases in the middle. CDR1 is SGDLS and CDR2 is YYNGEE in the germline V gene. The CDR3 DNA sequence: TGTGCCAGCAGCGGTGGTACCGGGACACCAATGTACGAGCAGTACTTC. Translating gives CASSGGTGTPMYEQYF.

CDR3 in amino acids: CASSLRAGASSGANVLTF. The CDR3 DNA follows: TGTGCCAGCAGCTTAAGGGCAGGGGCCTCCTCTGGGGCCAACGTCCTGACTTTC. The rearrangement joins TRBV7-3 to TRBJ2-6, with D perhaps matching TRBD1 (6 bases). V shed 1 base and J shed 0 bases, with 13 bases lying between them. Per the germline V gene, CDR1 is SGHTA and CDR2 is FQGTGA. CDR3 size: 18 residues. Combining the CDR3 with reference TRBV7-3 and TRBJ2-6 gives the whole variable domain GAGVSQTPSNKVTEKGKYVELRCDPISGHTALYWYRQSLGQGPEFLIYFQGTGAADDSGLPNDRFFAVRPEGSVSTLKIQRTERGDSAVYLCASSLRAGASSGANVLTFGAGSRLTVL.

V gene TRBV10-3 combines with J gene TRBJ2-5; 12 positions agree with TRBD1. This CDR3 is built from 17 residues. Germline V lookup: CDR1 ENHRY, CDR2 SYGVKD. The junction had 10 bases not matched to a gene; V was cut back by 4 bases and J by 4 bases. CDR3 nucleotide sequence: TGTGCCATCAGTGGAAAAAGGGGACAGGGGGCAGGAGAGACCCAGTACTTC. It translates to CAISGKRGQGAGETQYF.

The genes are TRBV28 and TRBJ2-7; D may be TRBD2 (6 bases). This CDR3 has 15 amino acids. V lost 5 bases and J 2 bases, leaving 16 bases between the germline ends. Germline CDR1 reads MDHEN; CDR2 reads SYDVKM. The CDR3 DNA sequence: TGTGCCAGCAGTCTACCCCCCGGGGGACCCTACGAGCAGTACTTC. Its protein product is CASSLPPGGPYEQYF.

The V gene is TRBV5-6, the J gene TRBJ1-5; possibly TRBD1 for D (6 bases). Trimming cost V 1 base and J 5 bases, with 13 bases left between them. CDR1 is SGHDT and CDR2 is YYEEEE in the germline V gene. The CDR3 is 15 residues long. The CDR3 DNA reads TGTGCCAGCAGCTTGACAGGGACGAAAGATCAGCCCCAGCATTTT. Protein sequence: CASSLTGTKDQPQHF.

The rearrangement joins TRBV5-1 to TRBJ1-1, with 9 nucleotides matching TRBD1. Trimming took 4 bases from V and 1 from J; bases not matched to a gene: 2. The CDR3 spans 14 residues. Germline-derived CDR1 and CDR2 are SGHRS and YFSETQ. CDR3 sequence (DNA): TGCGCCAGCAGCAAGGACAGGGGGAACACTGAAGCTTTCTTT. It codes for CASSKDRGNTEAFF.

V and J are TRBV18 and TRBJ1-5; tentative D call: TRBD1 (5 bases). This CDR3 spans 15 amino acids. Trimming took 6 bases from V and 2 from J, leaving 14 bases between them. CDR1 and CDR2 (germline): KGHSH, LQKENI. CDR3 amino acids: CASSPWGDGNQPQHF. CDR3 sequence (DNA): TGTGCCAGCTCTCCTTGGGGGGATGGCAATCAGCCCCAGCATTTT.

The chain couples TRBV6-5 to TRBJ1-3, with 7 positions matching TRBD1. Germline assignment: CDR1 MNHEY and CDR2 SVGAGI. Unmatched junction bases numbered 4, after V lost 6 bases and J lost 2 bases. This CDR3 region has 14 residues. The CDR3 sequence is CASRKTGAGNTIYF. In DNA, the CDR3 is TGTGCCAGCAGGAAAACAGGGGCTGGAAACACCATATATTTT.

This clone was counted once. The rearrangement uses TRBV5-5 and TRBJ1-1, with D tentatively TRBD1 (5 bases). The length of the CDR3 is 15 residues. V lost 2 bases and J 2 bases, leaving 13 bases between the germline ends. Germline CDR1 reads SGHKS; CDR2 reads YYEKEE (reference sequence). The DNA for the CDR3 is TGTGCCAGCAGCTTTCAGGAGGGGCTAAACACTGAAGCTTTCTTT. Its protein is CASSFQEGLNTEAFF.

The J gene is TRBJ1-2, the V gene TRBV10-3; 9 bases agree with TRBD1. V lost 6 bases and J lost 8; bases outside the gene matches: 7. This CDR3 has 13 residues. Looked up from germline, CDR1 is ENHRY and CDR2 is SYGVKD. CDR3 residues: CAISWTGAGGYTF. DNA of the CDR3: TGTGCCATCAGCTGGACAGGGGCGGGCGGCTACACCTTC.

The rearrangement links TRBV28 to TRBJ2-1; 8 positions agree with TRBD1. V lost 8 bases and J lost 9; bases outside the gene matches: 9. CDR3 length: 13 amino acids. Germline values: CDR1 MDHEN, CDR2 SYDVKM. In nucleotides, the CDR3 is TGTGCCAGCTGGCCCCAGGGGGCAGGTGAGCAGTTCTTC. Translation gives CASWPQGAGEQFF.

The V call is TRBV28, the J call TRBJ2-5; 10 positions match TRBD2. CDR3 length: 16 amino acids. The ends lost 5 bases at V and 3 bases at J; junction bases unmatched: 9. Germline lookup yields CDR1 MDHEN and CDR2 SYDVKM. The CDR3 here is CASSVFSGGREETQYF. CDR3 DNA: TGTGCCAGCAGTGTCTTTAGCGGGGGGAGGGAAGAGACCCAGTACTTC.

This clone was detected only once. J is TRBJ1-5 and V is TRBV6-1; 9 bases line up with TRBD1. Looked up from germline, CDR1 is MNHNS and CDR2 is SASEGT. The CDR3 has 14 residues. The J segment lost 4 bases and the V segment lost 6 bases, leaving 4 bases of the junction unmatched. The DNA of the CDR3 is TGTGCCAGCAGGACAGGGGGGTGGAATCAGCCCCAGCATTTT. This translates into CASRTGGWNQPQHF.

This chain links TRBV9 with TRBJ1-5, with TRBD1 identical over 10 bases. The V gene's germline CDR1 is SGDLS and CDR2 YYNGEE. Unmatched junction bases numbered 8, after V lost 3 bases and J lost 8 bases. The CDR3 spans 15 residues. Written as DNA, the CDR3 is TGTGCCAGCAGCGGCGGACAGGGGGAAGCTGAGCCCCAGCATTTT. Its translation: CASSGGQGEAEPQHF.

The J gene is TRBJ2-5, the V gene TRBV7-2; D may be TRBD2 (7 bases). Germline-derived CDR1 and CDR2 are SGHTA and FQGNSA. The V end was cut by 0 bases, the J end by 7 bases, with 12 bases between. The CDR3 totals 14 residues. The CDR3: CASSLAGGQGTQYF. As DNA, the CDR3 is TGTGCCAGCAGCTTAGCGGGGGGGCAGGGGACCCAGTACTTC.

This rearrangement joins TRBV5-1 to TRBJ1-6, with D maybe TRBD1 (5 bases). Trimming took 4 bases from V and 4 from J, leaving 9 bases between them. Germline assignment: CDR1 SGHRS and CDR2 YFSETQ. The CDR3 sequence is 14 residues long. CDR3 loop: CASSQQEYNSPLHF. The DNA of the CDR3 is TGCGCCAGCAGCCAACAGGAGTATAATTCACCCCTCCACTTT.

This sequence joins TRBV27 and TRBJ2-2, with 11 bases matching TRBD1. Germline CDR1 is MNHEY and CDR2 is SMNVEV (reference sequence). This CDR3 has 16 amino acids. J lost 10 bases, V lost 2 bases, and 9 bases had no gene match. CDR3 nucleotide sequence: TGTGCCAGCAGTTTAAGGACAGGGGGCTTATTTGTGGAGCTGTTTTTT. Amino acids: CASSLRTGGLFVELFF.

The rearrangement joins TRBV19 to TRBJ2-5; D ambiguous. Germline assignment: CDR1 LNHDA and CDR2 SQIVND (reference sequence). The V end lost 5 bases, the J end lost 0 bases, and 16 bases lay between the germline ends. This CDR3 spans 16 amino acids. CDR3 in amino acids: CASSPKPTGYQETQYF. In nucleotides, the CDR3 is TGTGCCAGTAGTCCCAAACCCACCGGGTACCAAGAGACCCAGTACTTC.